These 27 T cell receptor beta chains came from one sample sequenced in a study of T-cell memory formation after mild COVID-19. TCRdb analysed the 5' RACE reads with MiXCR anew, one entry per CDR3 protein. The data show approximately 400,000 distinct CDR3 sequences, roughly 26% seen once. The sequencing input was PBMCs or a T cell subset sorted from them (not recorded which). The receptors originated from an adult woman who had mild COVID-19 (a few samples of this study predate the infection). Cell type and time point are not known.

This chain connects TRBV5-6 to TRBJ2-7, with 10 bases matching TRBD1. The CDR3 spans 16 residues. CDR1 and CDR2 from the germline V gene are SGHDT and YYEEEE. V dropped 4 bases and J dropped 3; count of bases not matched to a gene: 10. The CDR3 nucleotides are TGTGCCAGCAGCGGGGCAGGACAGGGGGACTTCTACGAGCAGTACTTC. Its translation is CASSGAGQGDFYEQYF.

This clonotype was detected only a few times. The chain is built from TRBV9 and TRBJ2-1; TRBD1 or TRBD2 may be the D gene (5 bases each). This CDR3 contains 14 residues. The V gene's germline CDR1 is SGDLS and CDR2 YYNGEE. Trimming took 0 bases from V and 6 from J, leaving 10 bases between them. CDR3 sequence reads: CASSVGAGSNEQFF. CDR3 bases: TGTGCCAGCAGCGTAGGTGCAGGGAGCAATGAGCAGTTCTTC.

This clonotype was found a few times. The chain has TRBV7-2 and TRBJ2-3; no clear D gene. The ends were cut back, 2 bases at V and 1 base at J, with 7 bases in the middle. The CDR3 sequence is 14 residues long. Germline-derived CDR1 and CDR2 are SGHTA and FQGNSA. The CDR3 DNA reads as TGTGCCAGCAGCTTATCGACCGGCACAGATACGCAGTATTTT. Residues: CASSLSTGTDTQYF.

This clonotype was seen a few times. The chain employs TRBV5-1 and TRBJ2-7; D call uncertain. Germline CDR1 reads SGHRS; CDR2 reads YFSETQ. V was clipped by 3 bases and J by 6 bases, with 13 bases between them. The CDR3 loop spans 13 amino acids. The CDR3: CASSSGEGFEQYF. DNA of the CDR3: TGCGCCAGCAGCTCAGGAGAAGGTTTCGAGCAGTACTTC. The full variable domain, completed using reference TRBV5-1 and TRBJ2-7, is KAGVTQTPRYLIKTRGQQVTLSCSPISGHRSVSWYQQTPGQGLQFLFEYFSETQRNKGNFPGRFSGRQFSNSRSEMNVSTLELGDSALYLCASSSGEGFEQYFGPGTRLTVT.

The chain joins TRBV7-8 to TRBJ2-7, with 7 bases aligning to TRBD2. CDR3 length: 13 amino acids. Trimming at V came to 1 base and at J to 7 bases, leaving 4 bases not matched to a gene. Germline CDR1 and CDR2: SGHVS and FQNEAQ. The CDR3 is CASSLVLLAEQYF. CDR3 DNA sequence: TGTGCCAGCAGCTTAGTTCTACTAGCGGAGCAGTACTTC.

This clonotype was recorded at least ten times. J is TRBJ2-3 and V is TRBV7-6; 9 bases are shared with TRBD1. The CDR3 is 15 amino acids. Germline CDR1 SGHVS, CDR2 FNYEAQ. J gave up 4 bases and V 2 bases, and 4 bases lay outside the gene matches. The CDR3 DNA sequence: TGTGCCAGCAGCTTACGAGGGACAGGGCCAGATACGCAGTATTTT. Translated: CASSLRGTGPDTQYF.

In nucleotides, the CDR3 is TGCAGCGCCCTTGTGGAACTTAACACTGAAGCTTTCTTT. It specifies CSALVELNTEAFF. V usage is TRBV29-1 and J usage is TRBJ1-1; no firm D call. The V gene lost 7 bases and the J gene lost 2 bases, with 14 bases spanning the gap. The CDR3 runs to 13 residues. Germline CDR1 and CDR2: SQVTM and ANQGSEA.

This clonotype was found a few times. The V call is TRBV4-2, the J call TRBJ2-3; no clear D. V dropped 3 bases and J dropped 6 bases, with 13 bases sitting between them. From germline, CDR1 is LGHNA and CDR2 YNFKEQ. CDR3 size: 14 residues. DNA of the CDR3: TGTGCCAGCAGCCACCATCCTACACAGGATACGCAGTATTTT. This translates into CASSHHPTQDTQYF.

This chain links TRBV20-1 with TRBJ2-7; D is possibly TRBD2 (5 bases). Germline V gives CDR1 DFQATT, CDR2 SNEGSKA (reference sequence). This CDR3 has 12 residues. The germline V and J ends were trimmed by 0 bases and 7 bases, with 10 bases remaining between them. The CDR3 spells CSARDPSTEQYF. DNA for the CDR3: TGCAGTGCTAGAGATCCTAGCACAGAGCAGTACTTC.

Points on this clonotype: One junction end disagrees with the germline gene, perhaps due to a read error. CDR3 amino acids: CSAGNRQSLTIF. The CDR3 DNA reads as TGCAGTGCCGGAAATCGACAGTCCTTGACGATTTTT. V gene TRBV20-1 combines with J gene TRBJ1-4, with D maybe TRBD1 (5 bases). The germline V gene has CDR1 DFQATT and CDR2 SNEGSKA (reference sequence). This CDR3 is built from 12 residues.

This clonotype was recorded a few times. V and J are TRBV25-1 and TRBJ2-7; 11 bases are a match to TRBD1. V dropped 6 bases and J dropped 6; count of bases not matched to a gene: 16. Germline CDR1 is MGHDK and CDR2 is SYGVNS. This CDR3 spans 17 amino acids. DNA for the CDR3: TGTGCCAGCAGGAAAATCACGGACAGGGGGCGACTTGGCGAGCAGTACTTC. It specifies CASRKITDRGRLGEQYF.

This clonotype qualifies as medium-sized. The chain links TRBV5-1 to TRBJ2-7, with 11 bases matching TRBD2. V lost 4 bases and J lost 3; bases outside the gene matches: 6. The CDR3 is made up of 15 amino acids. Germline V gives CDR1 SGHRS, CDR2 YFSETQ. The CDR3 loop reads CASSERLAGRYEQYF. The DNA for the CDR3 is TGCGCCAGCAGCGAGCGACTAGCGGGACGCTACGAGCAGTACTTC.

This rearrangement joins TRBV5-6 to TRBJ1-1, with 7 nucleotides matching TRBD1. V shed 5 bases and J 5 bases; nucleotides not matched to a gene: 9. Germline loops: CDR1 SGHDT, CDR2 YYEEEE. The CDR3 consists of 14 residues. The CDR3, as DNA: TGTGCCAGCAGGCGTTCAGGGGGACGGACTGAAGCTTTCTTT. Its protein product is CASRRSGGRTEAFF. The full variable domain, in which reference TRBV5-6 and TRBJ1-1 provide the parts outside the CDR3, is DAGVTQSPTHLIKTRGQQVTLRCSPKSGHDTVSWYQQALGQGPQFIFQYYEEEERQRGNFPDRFSGHQFPNYSSELNVNALLLGDSALYLCASRRSGGRTEAFFGQGTRLTVV.

This clonotype was seen a handful of times. The chain uses TRBV6-2 or TRBV6-3 and TRBJ1-1; D is unclear. CDR3 size: 14 residues. Trimming shortened V by 5 bases and J by 0 bases, and 10 bases separated the two germline ends. Germline V gives CDR1 MNHEY, CDR2 SVGEGT. The CDR3 DNA is TGTGCCAGCAGTCGGGTCCGGATGAACACTGAAGCTTTCTTT. It encodes CASSRVRMNTEAFF.

This clonotype was counted a few times. The chain has TRBV12-3 or TRBV12-4 and TRBJ2-2, with D tentatively TRBD1 (6 bases). V lost 5 bases, J lost 3 bases, and 13 bases lay in between. The CDR3 sequence is 15 residues long. The CDR3 loop reads CASSPGASDTGELFF. CDR3 DNA sequence: TGTGCCAGCAGTCCAGGGGCTTCGGACACCGGGGAGCTGTTTTTT.

There are a few counts of this clonotype. J is TRBJ2-1 and V is TRBV3-2; whether TRBD1, the table's D call, matches the DNA was not checked. TRBV3-2 is a documented pseudogene. The CDR3 extends over 16 amino acids. The CDR3 reads CASSLAGGQPNNEQFF. The CDR3 nucleotides read TGTGCCAGCAGCCTCGCAGGGGGACAGCCCAACAATGAGCAGTTCTTC.

Only a few counts were recorded for this clonotype. The chain has TRBV5-1 and TRBJ1-1; no firm D call. V lost 3 bases to trimming and J lost 4 bases, with 13 bases between them. Looked up from germline, CDR1 is SGHRS and CDR2 is YFSETQ. The CDR3 is 14 residues long. The CDR3 DNA reads as TGCGCCAGCAGCTCGGGAGGTCTGGGCACTGAAGCTTTCTTT. It encodes CASSSGGLGTEAFF. The full variable domain, in which reference TRBV5-1 and TRBJ1-1 provide the parts outside the CDR3, is KAGVTQTPRYLIKTRGQQVTLSCSPISGHRSVSWYQQTPGQGLQFLFEYFSETQRNKGNFPGRFSGRQFSNSRSEMNVSTLELGDSALYLCASSSGGLGTEAFFGQGTRLTVV.

This chain links TRBV12-3 or TRBV12-4 with TRBJ2-3, with 13 bases aligning to TRBD2. The CDR3 loop spans 15 amino acids. The ends lost 7 bases at V and 5 bases at J; junction bases unmatched: 6. CDR3 nucleotides: TGTGCCAGCACCGGGACTAGCGGGAAGGTAGATACGCAGTATTTT. Protein: CASTGTSGKVDTQYF.

V usage is TRBV9 and J usage is TRBJ2-2; 7 bases map to TRBD2. Per the germline V gene, CDR1 is SGDLS and CDR2 is YYNGEE. This CDR3 has 15 residues. Trimming cost V 0 bases and J 7 bases; bases outside gene matches: 6. The CDR3, as DNA: TGTGCCAGCAGCGTAGTTCCTAGCGGTCGCGGGGAGCTGTTTTTT. This codes for CASSVVPSGRGELFF.

A few counts support this clonotype. The rearrangement joins TRBV12-3 or TRBV12-4 to TRBJ2-7; possible D gene TRBD1, 6 bases. This CDR3 comprises 12 residues. V was trimmed by 2 bases and J by 9 bases, leaving 11 bases between them. The CDR3 region is CASSLPGQRQYF. CDR3 coding DNA: TGTGCCAGCAGTTTACCAGGACAGCGGCAGTACTTC.

This clonotype was found a few times. CDR3 in amino acids: CASSPLKGLSLQETQYF. For the CDR3, the DNA is TGTGCCAGCAGCCCCCTAAAGGGACTATCACTTCAAGAGACCCAGTACTTC. This chain uses TRBV12-3 or TRBV12-4 with TRBJ2-5; TRBD2 agrees at 7 bases. V lost 6 bases to trimming and J lost 2 bases; unmatched junction nucleotides: 15. CDR3 length: 17 residues.

Notes on this clonotype: An end of the junction differs from the germline gene, which may be a read error. V and J are TRBV25-1 and TRBJ1-2; the match to TRBD1 covers 7 bases. Germline V gene sequence: CDR1 MGHDK, CDR2 SYGVNS. CDR3 length equals 12 residues. The CDR3 reads CTSSQGVYGYTF. The CDR3 nucleotides are TGTACCAGCAGCCAGGGGGTCTATGGCTACACCTTC.

This clonotype was seen ten or more times. The rearrangement uses TRBV5-5 and TRBJ1-2; D is unresolved. Trimming left V 0 bases short and J 1 base short, with 13 bases between. Germline CDR1 is SGHKS and CDR2 is YYEKEE (reference sequence). This CDR3 has 16 amino acids. DNA of the CDR3: TGTGCCAGCAGCTTGGCTGCTTTGAATCTTAACTATGGCTACACCTTC. This gives the protein CASSLAALNLNYGYTF.

V gene TRBV5-1 combines with J gene TRBJ1-3; 9 nucleotides match TRBD1. CDR1 is SGHRS and CDR2 is YFSETQ in the germline V gene. The CDR3 sequence is 15 residues long. Losses at the gene ends were 4 bases for V and 1 base for J; bases not matched to a gene: 3. In nucleotides, the CDR3 is TGCGCCAGCAGCAGGGACAGGGTGTCTGGAAACACCATATATTTT. Amino acid sequence: CASSRDRVSGNTIYF.

The gene calls are TRBV18 and TRBJ2-1; TRBD1 matches 9 bases. Looked up from germline, CDR1 is KGHSH and CDR2 is LQKENI. V shed 6 bases and J 7 bases; nucleotides not matched to a gene: 4. The CDR3 has 13 residues. CDR3 region: CASSTQGANEQFF. DNA for the CDR3: TGTGCCAGCTCTACACAGGGGGCGAATGAGCAGTTCTTC.

This clonotype was counted at least ten times. The chain combines TRBV10-3 with TRBJ1-2, with D maybe TRBD1 (5 bases). The CDR3 consists of 12 residues. Looked up from germline, CDR1 is ENHRY and CDR2 is SYGVKD. V was trimmed by 4 bases and J by 6 bases, leaving 9 bases between them. The CDR3 is CAISGRDHGYTF. As DNA, the CDR3 is TGTGCCATCAGTGGCAGGGATCATGGCTACACCTTC.

This chain connects TRBV20-1 to TRBJ2-3, with a weak D call TRBD1 (7 bases). Germline lookup yields CDR1 DFQATT and CDR2 SNEGSKA (reference sequence). The CDR3 has 17 residues. Trimming removed 0 bases from V and 4 bases from J, with 20 bases in between. CDR3: CSARDSHRQGGADTQYF. CDR3 nucleotides: TGCAGTGCTAGAGATAGTCACCGACAGGGAGGTGCAGATACGCAGTATTTT.